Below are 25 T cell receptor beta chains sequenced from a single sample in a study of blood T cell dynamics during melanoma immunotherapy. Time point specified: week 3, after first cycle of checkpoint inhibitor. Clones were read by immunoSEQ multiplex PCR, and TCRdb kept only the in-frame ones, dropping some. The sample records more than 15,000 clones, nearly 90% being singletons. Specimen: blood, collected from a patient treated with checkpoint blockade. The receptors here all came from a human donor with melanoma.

CDR3 protein: CASSSGTSGMLGTQYF. The CDR3 region has the DNA TGTGCCAGCAGCTCTGGGACTAGCGGGATGCTCGGTACGCAGTATTTT. The chain employs TRBV7-2 and TRBJ2-3, with 13 bases that match TRBD2. V gave up 4 bases and J gave up 8 bases; unmatched junction bases: 9. Per germline, CDR1 SGHTA and CDR2 FQGNSA. This CDR3 contains 16 residues.

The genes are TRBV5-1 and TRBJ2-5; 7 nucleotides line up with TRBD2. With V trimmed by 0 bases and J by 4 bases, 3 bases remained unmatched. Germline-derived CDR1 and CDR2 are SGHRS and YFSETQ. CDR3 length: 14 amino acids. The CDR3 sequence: CASSLVGGGETQYF. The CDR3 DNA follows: TGCGCCAGCAGCTTGGTGGGCGGGGGAGAGACCCAGTACTTC.

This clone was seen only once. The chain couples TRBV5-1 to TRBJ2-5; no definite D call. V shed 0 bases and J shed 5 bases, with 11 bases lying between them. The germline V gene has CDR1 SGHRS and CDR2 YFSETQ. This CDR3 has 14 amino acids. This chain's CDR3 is CASSLGGPRETQYF. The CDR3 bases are TGCGCCAGCAGCTTGGGTGGCCCCCGGGAGACCCAGTACTTC.

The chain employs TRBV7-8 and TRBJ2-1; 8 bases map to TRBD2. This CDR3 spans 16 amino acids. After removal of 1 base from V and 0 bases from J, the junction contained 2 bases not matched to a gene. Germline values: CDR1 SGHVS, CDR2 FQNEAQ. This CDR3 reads CASSLGSGSSYNEQFF. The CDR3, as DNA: TGTGCCAGCAGCTTAGGGAGCGGGAGCTCCTACAATGAGCAGTTCTTC.

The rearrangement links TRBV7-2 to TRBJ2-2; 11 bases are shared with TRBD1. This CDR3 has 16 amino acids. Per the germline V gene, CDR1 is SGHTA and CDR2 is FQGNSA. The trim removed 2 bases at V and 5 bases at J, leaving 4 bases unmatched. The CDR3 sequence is CASSLRGQGVTGELFF. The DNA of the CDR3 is TGTGCCAGCAGCTTAAGGGGACAGGGGGTTACCGGGGAGCTGTTTTTT.

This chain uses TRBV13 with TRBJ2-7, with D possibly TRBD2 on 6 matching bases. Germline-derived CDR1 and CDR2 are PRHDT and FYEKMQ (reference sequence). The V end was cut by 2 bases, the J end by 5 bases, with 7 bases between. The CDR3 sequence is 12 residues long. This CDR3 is CASSLRLDEQYF. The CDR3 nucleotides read TGTGCCAGCAGCTTAAGACTAGACGAGCAGTACTTC.

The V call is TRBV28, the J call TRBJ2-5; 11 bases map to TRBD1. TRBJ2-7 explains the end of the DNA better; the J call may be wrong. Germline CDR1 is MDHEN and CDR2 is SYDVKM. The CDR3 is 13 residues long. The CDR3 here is CASRGQGEYEQYF. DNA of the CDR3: TGTGCCAGCAGGGGACAGGGGGAGTACGAGCAGTACTTC.

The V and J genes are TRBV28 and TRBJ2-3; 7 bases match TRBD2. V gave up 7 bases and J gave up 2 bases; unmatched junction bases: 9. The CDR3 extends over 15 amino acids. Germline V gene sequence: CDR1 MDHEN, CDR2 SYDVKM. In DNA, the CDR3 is TGTGCCAGCACCGTTGGGGGGGGACTCACAGATACGCAGTATTTT. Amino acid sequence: CASTVGGGLTDTQYF.

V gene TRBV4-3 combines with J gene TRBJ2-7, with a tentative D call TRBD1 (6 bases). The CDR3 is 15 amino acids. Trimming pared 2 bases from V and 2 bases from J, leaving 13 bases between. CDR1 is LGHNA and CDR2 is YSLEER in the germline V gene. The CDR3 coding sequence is TGCGCCAGCAGCCAACAAATGGGGGCCGCCTACGAGCAGTACTTC. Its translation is CASSQQMGAAYEQYF.

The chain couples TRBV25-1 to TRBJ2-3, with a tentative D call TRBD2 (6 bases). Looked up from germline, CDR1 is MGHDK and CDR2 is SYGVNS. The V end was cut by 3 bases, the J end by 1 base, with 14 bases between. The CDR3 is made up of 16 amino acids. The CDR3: CASSDTSRRGTDTQYF. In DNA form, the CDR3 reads TGTGCCAGCAGTGACACTAGCCGCAGAGGCACAGATACGCAGTATTTT.

This CDR3 reads CASSLRTSGYNEQFF. The CDR3 DNA reads TGTGCCAGCAGCCTTCGGACTAGCGGCTACAATGAGCAGTTCTTC. The chain links TRBV5-5 to TRBJ2-1, with 10 bases aligning to TRBD2. Germline V CDR1 and CDR2: SGHKS, YYEKEE (reference sequence). The CDR3 is 15 residues long. The ends lost 4 bases at V and 3 bases at J; junction bases unmatched: 4.

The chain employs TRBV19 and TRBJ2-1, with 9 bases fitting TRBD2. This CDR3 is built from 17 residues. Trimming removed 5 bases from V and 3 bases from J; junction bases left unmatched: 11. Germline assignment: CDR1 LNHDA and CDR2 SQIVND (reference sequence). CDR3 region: CASSPSIAGALYNEQFF. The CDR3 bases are TGTGCCAGTAGTCCCAGTATAGCGGGAGCCCTCTACAATGAGCAGTTCTTC. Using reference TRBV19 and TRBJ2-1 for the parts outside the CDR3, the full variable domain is DGGITQSPKYLFRKEGQNVTLSCEQNLNHDAMYWYRQDPGQGLRLIYYSQIVNDFQKGDIAEGYSVSREKKESFPLTVTSAQKNPTAFYLCASSPSIAGALYNEQFFGPGTRLTVL.

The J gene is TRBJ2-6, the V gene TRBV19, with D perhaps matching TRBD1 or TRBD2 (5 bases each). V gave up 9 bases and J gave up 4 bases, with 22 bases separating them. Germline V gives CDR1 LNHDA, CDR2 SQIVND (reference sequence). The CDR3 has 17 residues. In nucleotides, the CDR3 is TGTGCCAGCAGTCATGGGGACGGTGCCTCCGGGGCCAACGTCCTGACTTTC. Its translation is CASSHGDGASGANVLTF.

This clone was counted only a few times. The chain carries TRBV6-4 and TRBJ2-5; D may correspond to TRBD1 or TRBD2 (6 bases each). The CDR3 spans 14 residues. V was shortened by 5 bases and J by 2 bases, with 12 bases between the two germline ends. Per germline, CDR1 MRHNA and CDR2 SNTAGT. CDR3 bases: TGTGCCAGCAGTCCCTCGGGGGCGCAAGAGACCCAGTACTTC. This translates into CASSPSGAQETQYF.

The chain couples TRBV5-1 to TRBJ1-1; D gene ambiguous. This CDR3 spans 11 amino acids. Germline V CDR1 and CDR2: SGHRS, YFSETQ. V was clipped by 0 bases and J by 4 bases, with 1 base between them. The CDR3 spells CASSLGTEAFF. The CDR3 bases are TGCGCCAGCAGCTTGGGCACTGAAGCTTTCTTT.

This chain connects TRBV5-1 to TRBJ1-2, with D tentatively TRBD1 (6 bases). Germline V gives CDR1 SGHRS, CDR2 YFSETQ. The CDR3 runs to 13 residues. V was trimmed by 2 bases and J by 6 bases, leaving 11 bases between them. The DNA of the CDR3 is TGCGCCAGCAGCTTAGCGGAGGGGGATGGCTACACCTTC. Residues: CASSLAEGDGYTF.

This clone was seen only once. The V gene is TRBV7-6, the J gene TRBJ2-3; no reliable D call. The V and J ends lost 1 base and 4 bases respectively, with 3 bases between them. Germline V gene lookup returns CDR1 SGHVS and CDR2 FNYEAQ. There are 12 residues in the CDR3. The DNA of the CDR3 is TGTGCCAGCAGCTTAGGGGCAGATACGCAGTATTTT. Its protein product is CASSLGADTQYF.

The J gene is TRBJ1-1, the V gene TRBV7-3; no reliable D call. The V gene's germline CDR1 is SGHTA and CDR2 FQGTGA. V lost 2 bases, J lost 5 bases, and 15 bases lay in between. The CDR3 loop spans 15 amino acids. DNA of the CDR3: TGTGCCAGCAGCTTATATCCCCGGCCGGAGACTGAAGCTTTCTTT. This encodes CASSLYPRPETEAFF.

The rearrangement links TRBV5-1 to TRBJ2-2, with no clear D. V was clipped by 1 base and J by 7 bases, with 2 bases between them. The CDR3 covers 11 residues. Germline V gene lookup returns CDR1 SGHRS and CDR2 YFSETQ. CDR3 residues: CASSLFGELFF. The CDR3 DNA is TGCGCCAGCAGCTTGTTCGGGGAGCTGTTTTTT. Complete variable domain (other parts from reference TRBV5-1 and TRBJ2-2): KAGVTQTPRYLIKTRGQQVTLSCSPISGHRSVSWYQQTPGQGLQFLFEYFSETQRNKGNFPGRFSGRQFSNSRSEMNVSTLELGDSALYLCASSLFGELFFGEGSRLTVL.

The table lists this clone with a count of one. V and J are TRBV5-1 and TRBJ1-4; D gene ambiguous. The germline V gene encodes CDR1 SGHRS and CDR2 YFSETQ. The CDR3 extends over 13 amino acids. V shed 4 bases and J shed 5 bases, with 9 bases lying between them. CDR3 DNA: TGCGCCAGCAGCGAGGACTTAAATGAAAAACTGTTTTTT. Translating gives CASSEDLNEKLFF.

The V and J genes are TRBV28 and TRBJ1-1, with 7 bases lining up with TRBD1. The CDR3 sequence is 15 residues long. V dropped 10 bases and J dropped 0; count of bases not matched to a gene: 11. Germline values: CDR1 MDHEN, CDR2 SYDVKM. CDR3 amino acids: CATYSGQHMNTEAFF. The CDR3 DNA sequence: TGTGCCACGTACTCGGGACAGCACATGAACACTGAAGCTTTCTTT.

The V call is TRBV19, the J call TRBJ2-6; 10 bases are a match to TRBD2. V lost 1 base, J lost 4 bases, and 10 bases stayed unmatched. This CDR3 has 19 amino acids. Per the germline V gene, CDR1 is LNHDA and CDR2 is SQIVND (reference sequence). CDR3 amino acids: CASSIAGLAAPYGANVLTF. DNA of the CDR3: TGTGCCAGTAGTATAGCTGGACTAGCGGCCCCTTACGGGGCCAACGTCCTGACTTTC.

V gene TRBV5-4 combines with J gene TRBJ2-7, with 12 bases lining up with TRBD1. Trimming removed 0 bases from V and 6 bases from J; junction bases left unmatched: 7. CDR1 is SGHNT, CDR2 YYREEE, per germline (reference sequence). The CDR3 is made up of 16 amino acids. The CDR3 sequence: CASSLGHRDRGREQYF. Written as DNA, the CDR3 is TGTGCCAGCAGCTTGGGCCACCGGGACAGGGGGCGCGAGCAGTACTTC.

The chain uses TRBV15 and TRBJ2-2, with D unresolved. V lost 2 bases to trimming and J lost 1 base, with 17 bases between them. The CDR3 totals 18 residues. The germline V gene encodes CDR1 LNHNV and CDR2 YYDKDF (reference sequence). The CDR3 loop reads CATSRPGGGRMNTGELFF. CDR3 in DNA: TGTGCCACCAGCAGACCAGGTGGCGGACGTATGAACACCGGGGAGCTGTTTTTT.

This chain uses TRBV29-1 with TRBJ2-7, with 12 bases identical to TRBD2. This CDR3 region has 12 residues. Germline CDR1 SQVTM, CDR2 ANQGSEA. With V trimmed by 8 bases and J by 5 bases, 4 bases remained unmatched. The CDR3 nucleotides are TGCAGCTCGACTAGCGGGAGTGACGAGCAGTACTTC. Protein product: CSSTSGSDEQYF.